What follows describes a single TCR beta chain. There is no known antigen for this receptor. Receptor libraries were prepared by 5' RACE. For each TCR library, around 3,800 ng of total RNA was used. cDNA was synthesized with SMARTScribe reverse transcriptase in eight separate reactions per sample. During cDNA synthesis, unique molecular identifiers containing a 6-nucleotide sample barcode were introduced by template switching. Amplification of TCRalpha and TCRbeta cDNA involved two nested PCRs of approximately 17 and 9 cycles, and each PCR was followed by bead purification. Before amplification, cDNA was treated with uracil DNA-glycosylase and purified using the QIAquick PCR purification kit. The second PCR added Illumina TruSeq-compatible adapters along with sample-specific barcodes. TapeStation and Qubit were used to check library quality and concentration, and around 4.5 ng of each library went into the pool. Pooled libraries were sequenced on an Illumina HiSeq2500 single-index Rapid Run with 2 x 100 bp reads and custom sequencing primers. As for the original processing: MiGEC version 1.2.6 was used for UMI-based consensus assembly to correct PCR and sequencing errors. MiXCR version 2.1.1 was used for V(D)J alignment, clonotype assembly and CDR3 extraction. Normalisation of gene usage, clonotype sharing and MAIT/NKT TCR abundance was achieved by analysing the top 1000, 10 000 and 20 000 clonotypes per sample. Diversity was computed as the inverse Simpson index with the vegan R package after downsampling to 27 000 UMIs. Paired Mann-Whitney U tests on discordant twin pairs were used, with Benjamini-Hochberg multiple-testing correction. TCRdb reprocessed the reads, reporting each CDR3 protein sequence once and no DNA. These V and J calls originate from TCRdb's pipeline instead of the authors' own analysis. The table for this sample lists some 330,000 distinct CDR3 sequences. The top ten clones comprise 5.6% of the sample.

This sample stems from a study of monozygotic twins with inflammatory bowel disease (dated by TCRdb to between 2018 and 2021). Regarding the complete study: The complete study included about 28 monozygotic twin pairs: 19 IBD-discordant Danish pairs and nine German pairs, of which four were IBD-concordant and five were IBD-discordant. The search for disease-associated traits relied mainly on comparing, within discordant pairs, IBD patients with their genetically identical healthy co-twins. Each individual had, on average, about 151 000 unique TCRalpha sequences and 181 000 unique TCRbeta sequences available for analysis.

The CDR3, from cysteine to phenylalanine, totals 16 residues. The entry carries no DNA sequence. CDR1 LGHDT and CDR2 YNNKEL are derived from the germline V gene (reference sequence). Overall results and qualifications from the work: The analysis was unable to tell different T cell subtypes apart. Compared with healthy twins, IBD patients had fewer clonotypes in common with other individuals, a difference most pronounced in patients showing signs of disease activity. Repertoire similarity did not differ between concordant and discordant twins, which could be due to limited statistical power. The results gave no support for a single strong signal or clonotype linked to IBD. TCRbeta repertoire diversity, by inverse Simpson index, was decreased in IBD patients compared with their healthy co-twins. Differing immunosuppressive treatments among patients may have added background noise and inter-individual variability to the repertoires.

From each donor, an approximately 2.5 ml peripheral blood sample was drawn into PAXgene tubes and stored at -80 degrees C. Without any T cell sorting, total RNA was extracted from whole blood using the PAXgene blood miRNA kit on an automated QIAcube. Peripheral blood from monozygotic twin pairs who were concordant or discordant for inflammatory bowel disease underwent deep TCRalpha and TCRbeta repertoire profiling using unique molecular barcoding. Smoking habits were recorded for all twin pairs, and each individual was classified as a current, former or never smoker. The V and J genes are TRBV3-1 and TRBJ1-2; TCRdb's D call, TRBD1, is unchecked because there is no DNA. The sample was blood. The clonotype was recovered from a human donor with ulcerative colitis or Crohn's disease, or a healthy co-twin of an affected twin (not recorded which). Here the CDR3 is given as CASSTQGGVSNYGYTF.